The clone carrying this T cell receptor beta chain was counted a few times. The sample is drawn from a study of blood T cell repertoires in COVID-19. Study overall: Donors in the United States, Italy and Spain gave samples during acute or convalescent COVID-19. Sources were T cells, B-cell-depleted T cells, or PBMCs; the material itself was cDNA or gDNA.

The CDR3 totals 15 residues. V lost 0 bases, J lost 4 bases, and 12 bases lay in between. Per the germline V gene, CDR1 is MNHEY and CDR2 is SVGAGI. As processed by the authors: Cell counts per sample came from amplifying reference gene primers. The data were produced by immunoSEQ multiplex PCR, yet TCRdb's version contains in-frame clones alone and is incomplete. Clonal size and the V and J genes are those of that table, whereas D and trimming came from the DNA. This sample has approximately 320,000 clones, with 85% found just once. This sequence joins TRBV6-5 and TRBJ1-2; D remains ambiguous. The sample taken for sequencing was peripheral blood. The source is a human donor in a cohort sampled during active COVID-19. The CDR3 reads CASSYSPGVIYGYTF. The DNA of the CDR3 is TGTGCCAGCAGTTACTCTCCCGGGGTCATCTATGGCTACACCTTC.